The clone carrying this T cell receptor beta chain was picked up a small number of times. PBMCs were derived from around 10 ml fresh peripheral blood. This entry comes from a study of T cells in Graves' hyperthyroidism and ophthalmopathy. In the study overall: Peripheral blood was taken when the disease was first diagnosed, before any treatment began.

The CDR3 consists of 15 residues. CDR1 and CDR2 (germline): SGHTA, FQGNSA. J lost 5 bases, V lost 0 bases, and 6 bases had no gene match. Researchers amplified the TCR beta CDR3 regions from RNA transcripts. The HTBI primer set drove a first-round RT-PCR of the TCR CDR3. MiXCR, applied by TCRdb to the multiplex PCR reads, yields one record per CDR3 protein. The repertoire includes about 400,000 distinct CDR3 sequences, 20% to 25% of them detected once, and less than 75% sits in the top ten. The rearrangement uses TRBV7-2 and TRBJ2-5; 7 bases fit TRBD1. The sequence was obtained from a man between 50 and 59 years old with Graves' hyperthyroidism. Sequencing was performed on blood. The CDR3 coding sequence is TGTGCCAGCAGCTTAGCGCCCCACAGGGGCGAGACCCAGTACTTC. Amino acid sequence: CASSLAPHRGETQYF.